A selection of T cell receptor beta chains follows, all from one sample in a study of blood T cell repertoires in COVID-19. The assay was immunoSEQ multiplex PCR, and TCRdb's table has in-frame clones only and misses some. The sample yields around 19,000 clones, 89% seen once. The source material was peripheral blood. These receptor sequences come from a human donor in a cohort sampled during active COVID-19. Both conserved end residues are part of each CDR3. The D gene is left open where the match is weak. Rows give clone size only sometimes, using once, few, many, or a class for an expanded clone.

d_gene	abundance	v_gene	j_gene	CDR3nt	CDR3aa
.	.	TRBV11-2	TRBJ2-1	TGTGCCAGCAGACCGACCGGGACACCTTACAATGAGCAGTTCTTC	CASRPTGTPYNEQFF
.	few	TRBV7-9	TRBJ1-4	TGTGCCAGCAGCTTAGATTCGGGCAGGGAGGGTGAAAAACTGTTTTTT	CASSLDSGREGEKLFF
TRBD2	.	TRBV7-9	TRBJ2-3	TGTGCCAGCAGCCCGAGACTAGCGGGAGGGGCAGATACGCAGTATTTT	CASSPRLAGGADTQYF
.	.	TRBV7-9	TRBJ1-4	TGTGCCAGCAGACCAGGGGTACTGAATGAAAAACTGTTTTTT	CASRPGVLNEKLFF
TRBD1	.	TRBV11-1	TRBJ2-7	TGTGCCAGCAGCCGGGACAGCCTTAGGGAGCAGTACTTC	CASSRDSLREQYF
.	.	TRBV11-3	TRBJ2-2	TGTGCCAGCAGTTCGGACAAGAACACCGGGGAGCTGTTTTTT	CASSSDKNTGELFF
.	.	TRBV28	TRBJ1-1	TGTGCCAGCTATCCAAACTGGGAGGCAGGGGAAGCTTTCTTT	CASYPNWEAGEAFF
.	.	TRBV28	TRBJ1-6	TGTGCCAGCAGTACCGCGGGGGGAGGTTCACCCCTCCACTTT	CASSTAGGGSPLHF
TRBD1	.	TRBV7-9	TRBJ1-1	TGTGCCAGCGGACCCGGGACAGGGGTCGTGAACACTGAAGCTTTCTTT	CASGPGTGVVNTEAFF
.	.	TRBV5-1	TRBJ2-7	TGCGCCAGCAGCGGCGGGCAAATTGATGGGTACGAGCAGTACTTC	CASSGGQIDGYEQYF
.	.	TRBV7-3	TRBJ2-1	TGTGCCAGCAGCTTAAATGGGGGCCCCGGGAATGAGCAGTTCTTC	CASSLNGGPGNEQFF
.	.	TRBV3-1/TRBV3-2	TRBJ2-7	TGTGCCAGCAGCCAAGATACCTACGAGCAGTACTTC	CASSQDTYEQYF
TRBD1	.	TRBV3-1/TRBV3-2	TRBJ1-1	TGTGCCAGCAGCTCTCCTGGGGACAGGGCTGGGATCCTAGCTTTCTTT	CASSSPGDRAGILAFF
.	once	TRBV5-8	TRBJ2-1	TGTGCCAGCAGCGCGGGACTGTACAATGAGCAGTTCTTC	CASSAGLYNEQFF
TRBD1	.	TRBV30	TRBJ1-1	TGTGCCTGGAGTCAAGGGACACAGGGGCGCTACACTGAAGCTTTCTTT	CAWSQGTQGRYTEAFF
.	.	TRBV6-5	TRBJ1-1	TGTGCCAGCAGTTCGATATTCGGTGAACTTCTAGCTTTCTTT	CASSSIFGELLAFF
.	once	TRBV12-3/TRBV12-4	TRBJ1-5	TGTGCCAGCAACCGGGGCAATCAGCCCCAGCATTTT	CASNRGNQPQHF
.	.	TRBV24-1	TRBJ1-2	TGTGCCACCAGTGATTTTCAGTATGGCTACACCTTC	CATSDFQYGYTF
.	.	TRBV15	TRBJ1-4	TGTGCCACCAAACAGGAGGGGACTAATGAAAAACTGTTTTTT	CATKQEGTNEKLFF
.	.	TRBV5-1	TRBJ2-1	TGCGCCAGCAGCTTGGTGAGCTCCTACAATGAGCAGTTCTTC	CASSLVSSYNEQFF
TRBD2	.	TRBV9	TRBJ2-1	TGTGCCAGCAGCACGGGAGGCAACCCCCAACATGAGCAGTTCTTC	CASSTGGNPQHEQFF
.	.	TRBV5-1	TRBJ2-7	TGCGCCAGCAGCTTGGAGGCTAGCGCGGACTACGAGCAGTACTTC	CASSLEASADYEQYF
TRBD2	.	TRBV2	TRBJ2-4	TGTGCCAGCAGTGGGGAGCGGGGCAAAAACATTCAGTACTTC	CASSGERGKNIQYF
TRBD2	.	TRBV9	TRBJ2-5	TGTGCCAGCAGCGTAAGCGGGGGCGGGGAAGAGACCCAGTACTTC	CASSVSGGGEETQYF
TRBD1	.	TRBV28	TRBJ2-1	TGTGCCAGCAGTTTGAACCGGGACAGGGGGACCAACTACAATGAGCAGTTCTTC	CASSLNRDRGTNYNEQFF
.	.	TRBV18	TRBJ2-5	TGTGCCAGCTCACGGGTAGCGGTTGAGGGAGAGACCCAGTACTTC	CASSRVAVEGETQYF
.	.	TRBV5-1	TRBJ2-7	TGCGCCAGCACCATCTCCGAGGACTCCTACGAGCAGTACTTC	CASTISEDSYEQYF
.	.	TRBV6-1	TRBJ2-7	TGTGCCAGCAGTGAAGGGGCTTATTCCTACGAGCAGTACTTC	CASSEGAYSYEQYF
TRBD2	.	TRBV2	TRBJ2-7	TGTGCCAGCCGCAGGGTTCCTAGCGGGAGTTTTAACGAGCAGTACTTC	CASRRVPSGSFNEQYF
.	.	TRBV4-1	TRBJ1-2	TGCGCCAGCACCGACCGGACGGTTCGACGGGAGGGCTACACCTTC	CASTDRTVRREGYTF
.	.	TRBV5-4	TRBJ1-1	TGTGCCAGCGGCACAACGAACACTGAAGCTTTCTTT	CASGTTNTEAFF
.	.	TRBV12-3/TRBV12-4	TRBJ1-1	TGTGCCAGCAGTTCGGTCATTTACACTGAAGCTTTCTTT	CASSSVIYTEAFF
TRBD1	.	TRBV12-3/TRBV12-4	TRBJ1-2	TGTGCCAGCAGCAGGGACAGCGGGGGCTACACCTTC	CASSRDSGGYTF
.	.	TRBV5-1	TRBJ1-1	TGCGCCAGCAGCTTGGCCGTGGGGGGGATCCTGAACACTGAAGCTTTCTTT	CASSLAVGGILNTEAFF
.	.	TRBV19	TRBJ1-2	TGTGCCAGTTGGGGACTCCTTGGGACGGCGGATGGCTACACCTTC	CASWGLLGTADGYTF
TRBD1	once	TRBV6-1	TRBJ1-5	TGTGCCAGCAGTGCCTCCTGGAAGGCACAGGGGAGTTATAGCAATCAGCCCCAGCATTTT	CASSASWKAQGSYSNQPQHF
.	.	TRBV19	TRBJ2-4	TGTGCCAGTAGTATGAATACAGGATCCAAAAACATTCAGTACTTC	CASSMNTGSKNIQYF
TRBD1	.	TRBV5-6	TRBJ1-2	TGTGCCAGCAGCCCAGCGGACAGGGGGGTTTTCTATGGCTACACCTTC	CASSPADRGVFYGYTF
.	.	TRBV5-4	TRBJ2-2	TGTGCCAGCAGCTTCCGGAGCGGGGAGCTGTTTTTT	CASSFRSGELFF
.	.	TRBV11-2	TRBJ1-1	TGTGCCAGCAGCTTAGTAACAGGCACCCGAGAGGCTTTCTTT	CASSLVTGTREAFF
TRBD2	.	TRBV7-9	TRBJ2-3	TGTGCCAGCAGCCTTCCTAGCGGGAGTGTAGATACGCAGTATTTT	CASSLPSGSVDTQYF
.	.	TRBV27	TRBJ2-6	TGTGCCAGCAGTTATGGGGGGGCAGGGGCCAACGTCCTGACTTTC	CASSYGGAGANVLTF
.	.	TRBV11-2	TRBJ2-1	TGTGCCAGCCTATCCATAGCGTTGCCTGAGCAGTTCTTC	CASLSIALPEQFF
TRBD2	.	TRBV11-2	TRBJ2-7	TGTGCCAGCAGCTTATTGACTAGCGGGTTCTACGAGCAGTACTTC	CASSLLTSGFYEQYF
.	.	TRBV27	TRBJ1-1	TGTGCCAGCCGGGGGGGCAGAACTGAAGCTTTCTTT	CASRGGRTEAFF
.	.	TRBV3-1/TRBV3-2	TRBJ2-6	TGTGCCAGCAGCCGTACCAACGTCCTGACTTTC	CASSRTNVLTF
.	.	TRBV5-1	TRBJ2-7	TGCGCCAGCAGCAGTAAAGATGGCAGAACCTACGAGCAGTACTTC	CASSSKDGRTYEQYF
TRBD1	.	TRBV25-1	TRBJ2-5	TGTGCCAGCAGTGAGTCAGGCACAGGGGTTTTCCAAGAGACCCAGTACTTC	CASSESGTGVFQETQYF
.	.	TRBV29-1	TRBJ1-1	TGCAGCGTGATGGGACAATTGGTGAACACTGAAGCTTTCTTT	CSVMGQLVNTEAFF
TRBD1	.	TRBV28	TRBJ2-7	TGTGCCAGCAGTTTTAGGACAGGGCAGCAGTACTTC	CASSFRTGQQYF
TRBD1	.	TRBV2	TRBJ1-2	TGTGCCAGCACCACAGGGGGCAGAGGCTACACCTTC	CASTTGGRGYTF
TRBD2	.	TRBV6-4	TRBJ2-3	TGTGCCAGCAGTGACGAAGCGGGAGCGAGAGATACGCAGTATTTT	CASSDEAGARDTQYF
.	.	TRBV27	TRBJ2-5	TGTGCCAGCAGTTTAGGGGCCTGGGAGACCCAGTACTTC	CASSLGAWETQYF
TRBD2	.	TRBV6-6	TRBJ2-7	TGTGCCAGCAGTCACGGGACTAGCTACCGCTACGAGCAGTACTTC	CASSHGTSYRYEQYF
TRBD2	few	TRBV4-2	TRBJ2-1	TGTGCCAGCAGCCAACTACTAGCGGGAGCTTCGAATGAGCAGTTCTTC	CASSQLLAGASNEQFF
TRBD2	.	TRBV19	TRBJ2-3	TGTGCCAGTAGTATTACTAGCGCCTCCACAGATACGCAGTATTTT	CASSITSASTDTQYF
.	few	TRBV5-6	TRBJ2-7	TGTGCCAGCAGCCAGGGGAATACTCCTTACGAGCAGTACTTC	CASSQGNTPYEQYF
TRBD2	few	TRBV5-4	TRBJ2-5	TGTGCCAGCAGCTCCGGACTAGCGGGAGGGCCCCAAGAGACCCAGTACTTC	CASSSGLAGGPQETQYF
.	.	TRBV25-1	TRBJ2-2	TGTGCCAGCAGCGCCCGACAGGCTTCGGCGACCGGGGAGCTGTTTTTT	CASSARQASATGELFF